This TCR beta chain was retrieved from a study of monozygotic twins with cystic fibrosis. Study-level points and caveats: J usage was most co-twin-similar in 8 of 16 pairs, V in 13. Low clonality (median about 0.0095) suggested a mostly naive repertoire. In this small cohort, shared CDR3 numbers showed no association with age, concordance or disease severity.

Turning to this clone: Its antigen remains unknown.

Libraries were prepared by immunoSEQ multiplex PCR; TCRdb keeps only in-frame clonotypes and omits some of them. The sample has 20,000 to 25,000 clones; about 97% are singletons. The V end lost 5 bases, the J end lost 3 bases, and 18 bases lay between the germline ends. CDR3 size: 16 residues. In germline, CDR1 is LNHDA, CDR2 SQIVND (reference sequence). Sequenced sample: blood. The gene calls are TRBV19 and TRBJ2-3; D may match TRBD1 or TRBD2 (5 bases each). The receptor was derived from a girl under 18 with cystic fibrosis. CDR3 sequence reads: CASSPLRDGYTDTQYF. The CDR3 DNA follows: TGTGCCAGTAGTCCCCTTCGGGACGGTTATACAGATACGCAGTATTTT.